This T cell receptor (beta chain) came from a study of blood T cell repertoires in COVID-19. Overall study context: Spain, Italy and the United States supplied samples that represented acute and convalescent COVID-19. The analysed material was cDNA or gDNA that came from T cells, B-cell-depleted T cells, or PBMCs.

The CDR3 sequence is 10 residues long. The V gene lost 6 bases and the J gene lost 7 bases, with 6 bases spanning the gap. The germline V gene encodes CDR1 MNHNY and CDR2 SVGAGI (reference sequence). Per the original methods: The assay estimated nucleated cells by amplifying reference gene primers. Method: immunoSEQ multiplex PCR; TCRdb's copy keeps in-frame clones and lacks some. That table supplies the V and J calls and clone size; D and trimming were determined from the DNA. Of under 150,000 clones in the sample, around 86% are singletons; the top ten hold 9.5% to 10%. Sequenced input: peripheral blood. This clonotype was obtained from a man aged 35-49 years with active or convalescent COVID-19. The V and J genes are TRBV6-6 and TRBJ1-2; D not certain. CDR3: CASSRGGYTF. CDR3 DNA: TGTGCCAGCAGCCGGGGTGGCTACACCTTC.